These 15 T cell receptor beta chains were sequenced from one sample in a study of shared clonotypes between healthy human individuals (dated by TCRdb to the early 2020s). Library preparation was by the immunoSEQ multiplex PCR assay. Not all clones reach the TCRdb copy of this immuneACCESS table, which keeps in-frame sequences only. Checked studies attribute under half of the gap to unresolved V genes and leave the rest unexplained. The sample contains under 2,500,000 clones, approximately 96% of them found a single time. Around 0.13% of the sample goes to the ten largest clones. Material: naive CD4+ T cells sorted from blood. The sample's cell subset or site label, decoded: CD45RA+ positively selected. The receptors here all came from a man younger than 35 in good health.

CDR3 nucleotide sequence: TGTGCCAGCATGAGAGTAGCGGGCAGCTACGAGCAGTACTTC. Translation gives CASMRVAGSYEQYF. The chain is built from TRBV6-6 and TRBJ2-7; the match to TRBD2 covers 7 bases. This CDR3 comprises 14 residues. The germline CDR1 and CDR2 sequences are MNHNY and SVGAGI (reference sequence). After removal of 7 bases from V and 3 bases from J, the junction contained 9 bases not matched to a gene.

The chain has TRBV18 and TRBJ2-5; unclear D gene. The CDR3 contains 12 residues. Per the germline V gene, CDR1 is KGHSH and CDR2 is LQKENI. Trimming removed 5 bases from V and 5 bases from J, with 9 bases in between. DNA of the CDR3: TGTGCCAGCTCAGGGGATGACGAGACCCAGTACTTC. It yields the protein CASSGDDETQYF.

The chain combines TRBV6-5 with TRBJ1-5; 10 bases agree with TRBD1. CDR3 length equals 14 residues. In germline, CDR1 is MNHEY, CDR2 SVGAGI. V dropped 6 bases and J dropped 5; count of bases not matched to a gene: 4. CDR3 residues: CASRADRGDQPQHF. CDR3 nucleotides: TGTGCCAGCAGGGCGGACAGGGGGGATCAGCCCCAGCATTTT.

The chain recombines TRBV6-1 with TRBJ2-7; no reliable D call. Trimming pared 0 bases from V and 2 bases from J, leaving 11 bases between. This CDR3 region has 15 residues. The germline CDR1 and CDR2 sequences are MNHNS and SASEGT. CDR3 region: CASSEAHGPPYEQYF. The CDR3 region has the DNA TGTGCCAGCAGTGAAGCGCATGGCCCTCCCTACGAGCAGTACTTC.

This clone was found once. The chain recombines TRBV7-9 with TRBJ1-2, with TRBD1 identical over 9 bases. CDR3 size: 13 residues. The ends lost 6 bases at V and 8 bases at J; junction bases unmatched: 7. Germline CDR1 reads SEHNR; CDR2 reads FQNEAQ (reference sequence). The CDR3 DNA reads TGTGCCAGCAGAGGGGACAGGGCGCAGGGCTACACCTTC. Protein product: CASRGDRAQGYTF.

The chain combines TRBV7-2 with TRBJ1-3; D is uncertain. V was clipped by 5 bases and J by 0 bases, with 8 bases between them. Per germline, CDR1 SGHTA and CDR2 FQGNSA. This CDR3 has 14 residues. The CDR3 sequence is CASSPIGSGNTIYF. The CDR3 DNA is TGTGCCAGCAGCCCCATAGGCTCTGGAAACACCATATATTTT.

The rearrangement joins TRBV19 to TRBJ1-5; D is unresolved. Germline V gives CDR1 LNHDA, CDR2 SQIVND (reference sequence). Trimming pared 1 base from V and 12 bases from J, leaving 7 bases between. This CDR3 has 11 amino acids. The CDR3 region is CASSIGSHQHF. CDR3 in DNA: TGTGCCAGTAGTATAGGTTCGCACCAGCATTTT.

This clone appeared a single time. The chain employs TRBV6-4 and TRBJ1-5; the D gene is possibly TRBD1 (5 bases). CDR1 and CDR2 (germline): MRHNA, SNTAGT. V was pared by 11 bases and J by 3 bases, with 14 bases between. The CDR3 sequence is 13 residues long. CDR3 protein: CAFAPGLNQPQHF. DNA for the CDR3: TGTGCCTTCGCTCCAGGGCTCAATCAGCCCCAGCATTTT.

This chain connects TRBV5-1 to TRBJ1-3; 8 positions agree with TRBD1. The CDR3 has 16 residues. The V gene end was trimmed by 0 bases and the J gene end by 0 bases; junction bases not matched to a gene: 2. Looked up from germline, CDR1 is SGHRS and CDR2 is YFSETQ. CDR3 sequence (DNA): TGCGCCAGCAGCTTGGGACAGGGGTACTCTGGAAACACCATATATTTT. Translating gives CASSLGQGYSGNTIYF.

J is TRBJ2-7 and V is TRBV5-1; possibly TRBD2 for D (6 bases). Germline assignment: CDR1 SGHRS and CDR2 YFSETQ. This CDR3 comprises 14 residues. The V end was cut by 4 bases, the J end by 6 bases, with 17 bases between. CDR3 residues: CASSTGTRSGEQYF. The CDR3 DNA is TGCGCCAGCAGCACCGGGACTCGTTCGGGCGAGCAGTACTTC.

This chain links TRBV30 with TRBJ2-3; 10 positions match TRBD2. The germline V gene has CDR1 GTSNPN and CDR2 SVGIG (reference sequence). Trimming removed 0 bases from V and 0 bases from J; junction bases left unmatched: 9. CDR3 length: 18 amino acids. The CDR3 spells CAWSVSLGLAASTDTQYF. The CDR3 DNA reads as TGTGCCTGGAGTGTATCTCTCGGACTAGCGGCTAGCACAGATACGCAGTATTTT.

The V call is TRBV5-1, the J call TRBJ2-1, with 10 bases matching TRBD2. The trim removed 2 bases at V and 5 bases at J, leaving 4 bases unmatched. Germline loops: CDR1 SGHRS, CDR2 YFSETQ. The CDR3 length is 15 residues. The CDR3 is CASSLTSGVNNEQFF. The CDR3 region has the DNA TGCGCCAGCAGCTTAACTAGCGGGGTTAACAATGAGCAGTTCTTC.

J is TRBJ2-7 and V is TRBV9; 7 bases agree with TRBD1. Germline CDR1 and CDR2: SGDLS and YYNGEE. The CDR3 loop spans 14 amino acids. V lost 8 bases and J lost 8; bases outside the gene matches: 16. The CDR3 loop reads CASARGDSLLKQYF. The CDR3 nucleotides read TGTGCCAGTGCCCGTGGGGACAGCCTCTTGAAGCAGTACTTC.

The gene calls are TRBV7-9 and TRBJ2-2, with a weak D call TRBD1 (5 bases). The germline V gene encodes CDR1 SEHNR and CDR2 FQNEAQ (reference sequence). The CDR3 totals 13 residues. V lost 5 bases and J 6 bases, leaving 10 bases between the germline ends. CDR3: CASSTLGPGELFF. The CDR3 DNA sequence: TGTGCCAGCAGCACCTTGGGGCCCGGGGAGCTGTTTTTT.

CDR3 loop: CASKSGSENSPLHF. The CDR3 nucleotides read TGTGCCAGCAAATCCGGGTCAGAGAATTCACCCCTCCACTTT. The J gene is TRBJ1-6, the V gene TRBV2; D remains ambiguous. The germline V gene has CDR1 SNHLY and CDR2 FYNNEI. V lost 7 bases, J lost 7 bases, and 14 bases lay in between. CDR3 length: 14 amino acids.